Below, 21 T cell receptor beta chains from the same sample are listed, as sequenced in a study of T cell responses to AZD1222 COVID-19 vaccine. Sequencing was performed with immunoSEQ multiplex PCR; in TCRdb, only in-frame clones are kept and a portion is missing. This table has about 150,000 clones, roughly nine tenths appearing once. This specimen consisted of peripheral blood, obtained 28 days after the second dose of the MenACWY control vaccine. The receptors derive from an adult who received the MenACWY meningococcal vaccine as a control.

V is TRBV5-1 and J is TRBJ2-1, with 8 nucleotides matching TRBD1. The CDR3 has 15 amino acids. Germline V gene sequence: CDR1 SGHRS, CDR2 YFSETQ. V lost 4 bases and J lost 5; bases outside the gene matches: 8. This CDR3 reads CASSPPRDRNNEQFF. The CDR3 DNA reads TGCGCCAGCAGCCCACCCCGGGACAGGAACAATGAGCAGTTCTTC.

The chain couples TRBV5-1 to TRBJ2-2, with D uncertain. CDR1 is SGHRS, CDR2 YFSETQ, per germline. The V end was cut by 0 bases, the J end by 0 bases, with 6 bases between. The CDR3 consists of 15 residues. CDR3 sequence (DNA): TGCGCCAGCAGCTTGGCTTCAGCGAACACCGGGGAGCTGTTTTTT. This translates into CASSLASANTGELFF. Filled out from reference TRBV5-1 and TRBJ2-2, the complete variable domain reads KAGVTQTPRYLIKTRGQQVTLSCSPISGHRSVSWYQQTPGQGLQFLFEYFSETQRNKGNFPGRFSGRQFSNSRSEMNVSTLELGDSALYLCASSLASANTGELFFGEGSRLTVL.

This clone turned up a few times. The gene calls are TRBV27 and TRBJ2-7; maybe TRBD2 (6 bases). Germline V CDR1 and CDR2: MNHEY, SMNVEV (reference sequence). The germline V and J ends were trimmed by 3 bases and 4 bases, with 10 bases remaining between them. The CDR3 consists of 13 residues. The CDR3 sequence is CASSFRGNYEQYF. In DNA, the CDR3 is TGTGCCAGCAGTTTCCGGGGGAATTACGAGCAGTACTTC.

This sequence joins TRBV10-3 and TRBJ1-4; possibly TRBD1 for D (6 bases). Trimming stripped 11 bases from V and 8 bases from J, with 18 bases between. Germline V lookup: CDR1 ENHRY, CDR2 SYGVKD. CDR3 size: 13 residues. This CDR3 reads CASTEGVREKLFF. CDR3 coding DNA: TGTGCCTCCACGGAGGGGGTGAGGGAAAAACTGTTTTTT.

This chain joins TRBV9 and TRBJ2-3, with 8 positions matching TRBD2. The CDR3 covers 16 residues. The V gene's germline CDR1 is SGDLS and CDR2 YYNGEE. V lost 0 bases, J lost 6 bases, and 9 bases stayed unmatched. CDR3 loop: CASSVGSGSGWDTQYF. The CDR3 coding sequence is TGTGCCAGCAGCGTAGGGAGCGGGAGTGGGTGGGATACGCAGTATTTT. The full variable domain, in which reference TRBV9 and TRBJ2-3 provide the parts outside the CDR3, is DSGVTQTPKHLITATGQRVTLRCSPRSGDLSVYWYQQSLDQGLQFLIQYYNGEERAKGNILERFSAQQFPDLHSELNLSSLELGDSALYFCASSVGSGSGWDTQYFGPGTRLTVL.

The chain uses TRBV15 and TRBJ1-4, with D perhaps TRBD1 (5 bases). Trimming removed 0 bases from V and 0 bases from J, with 5 bases in between. CDR1 LNHNV and CDR2 YYDKDF come from the germline V gene (reference sequence). The CDR3 loop spans 15 amino acids. CDR3 region: CATSREGATNEKLFF. CDR3 in DNA: TGTGCCACCAGCAGAGAAGGGGCAACTAATGAAAAACTGTTTTTT.

V is TRBV3-1 (or the pseudogene TRBV3-2) and J is TRBJ1-3; D perhaps matches TRBD1 (5 bases). Germline assignment: CDR1 LGHDT and CDR2 YNNKEL (reference sequence). This CDR3 spans 15 amino acids. Between the trimmed V and J ends, which lost 3 bases and 6 bases, there was a span of 15 bases. The CDR3 loop is CASSQSGRVENTIYF. As DNA, the CDR3 is TGTGCCAGCAGCCAGTCCGGCAGGGTTGAAAACACCATATATTTT.

CDR3 bases: TGTGCCAGCAGTGAAGCGCGAGGACAGGGGGCTAAGTCGACCCAAGAAGCTTTCTTT. It codes for CASSEARGQGAKSTQEAFF. The rearrangement uses TRBV2 and TRBJ1-1; 11 bases agree with TRBD1. This CDR3 comprises 19 residues. V dropped 0 bases and J dropped 8; count of bases not matched to a gene: 17. Per the germline V gene, CDR1 is SNHLY and CDR2 is FYNNEI.

The gene calls are TRBV20-1 and TRBJ2-5; 8 nucleotides agree with TRBD1. There are 11 residues in the CDR3. The V gene end was trimmed by 6 bases and the J gene end by 7 bases; junction bases not matched to a gene: 4. Looked up from germline, CDR1 is DFQATT and CDR2 is SNEGSKA (reference sequence). The CDR3 spells CSAPTGATQYF. CDR3 nucleotides: TGCAGTGCACCGACAGGGGCGACCCAGTACTTC.

This chain joins TRBV25-1 and TRBJ2-1; 8 positions agree with TRBD2. Germline values: CDR1 MGHDK, CDR2 SYGVNS. This CDR3 has 16 residues. Trimming at V came to 1 base and at J to 1 base, leaving 3 bases not matched to a gene. CDR3 amino acids: CASSEWGGGSYNEQFF. For the CDR3, the DNA is TGTGCCAGCAGTGAATGGGGCGGGGGGTCCTACAATGAGCAGTTCTTC. Supplemented by reference TRBV25-1 and TRBJ2-1, the full variable domain reads EADIYQTPRYLVIGTGKKITLECSQTMGHDKMYWYQQDPGMELHLIHYSYGVNSTEKGDLSSESTVSRIRTEHFPLTLESARPSHTSQYLCASSEWGGGSYNEQFFGPGTRLTVL.

The chain uses TRBV4-1 and TRBJ2-1; D is perhaps TRBD2 (5 bases). Deletions cut 0 bases from V and 2 bases from J, with 11 bases between. The CDR3 length is 16 residues. Looked up from germline, CDR1 is MGHRA and CDR2 is YSYEKL. The chain's CDR3 is CASSQEDGGTYNEQFF. In DNA, the CDR3 is TGCGCCAGCAGCCAAGAGGACGGAGGCACCTACAATGAGCAGTTCTTC.

This chain links TRBV6-5 with TRBJ1-3; D perhaps matches TRBD1 (6 bases). CDR3 length: 15 residues. CDR1 is MNHEY and CDR2 is SVGAGI in the germline V gene. Deletions cut 8 bases from V and 0 bases from J, with 14 bases between. The CDR3 DNA reads TGTGCCAGCCGGGACCAGGGGAGCTCTGGAAACACCATATATTTT. Protein product: CASRDQGSSGNTIYF.

The chain couples TRBV2 to TRBJ1-6; 8 nucleotides agree with TRBD1. Trimming cost V 2 bases and J 7 bases; bases outside gene matches: 7. Germline-derived CDR1 and CDR2 are SNHLY and FYNNEI. This CDR3 comprises 16 residues. The CDR3 reads CASSESGQVKNSPLHF. The DNA of the CDR3 is TGTGCCAGCAGTGAATCGGGACAGGTGAAAAATTCACCCCTCCACTTT.

The chain recombines TRBV18 with TRBJ1-2; no clear D. The germline V and J ends were trimmed by 2 bases and 6 bases, with 16 bases remaining between them. This CDR3 is built from 15 residues. Looked up from germline, CDR1 is KGHSH and CDR2 is LQKENI. The CDR3 sequence: CASSPKPTLSHGYTF. CDR3 sequence (DNA): TGTGCCAGCTCACCAAAGCCCACCTTGTCTCATGGCTACACCTTC. Full variable domain (remainder filled in from reference TRBV18 and TRBJ1-2): NAGVMQNPRHLVRRRGQEARLRCSPMKGHSHVYWYRQLPEEGLKFMVYLQKENIIDESGMPKERFSAEFPKEGPSILRIQQVVRGDSAAYFCASSPKPTLSHGYTFGSGTRLTVV.

The rearrangement uses TRBV6-5 and TRBJ1-5; 7 positions match TRBD1. CDR1 and CDR2 from the germline V gene are MNHEY and SVGAGI. Trimming cost V 8 bases and J 0 bases; bases outside gene matches: 7. The CDR3 extends over 15 amino acids. This CDR3 is CASRLTGTSNQPQHF. CDR3 nucleotide sequence: TGTGCCAGCCGATTGACAGGGACTAGCAATCAGCCCCAGCATTTT.

This clone was observed a single time. This CDR3 reads CASSLAGQGRQTQYF. CDR3 in DNA: TGTGCCAGCAGCTTAGCGGGACAGGGGCGGCAGACCCAGTACTTC. J is TRBJ2-5 and V is TRBV7-2, with 10 nucleotides matching TRBD1. With V trimmed by 0 bases and J by 6 bases, 4 bases remained unmatched. CDR3 size: 15 residues. Germline loops: CDR1 SGHTA, CDR2 FQGNSA.

This chain joins TRBV11-3 and TRBJ2-1; a possible D gene is TRBD2 (6 bases). The CDR3 spans 18 residues. CDR1 SGHNT and CDR2 YENEEA come from the germline V gene. V lost 1 base to trimming and J lost 0 bases, with 16 bases between them. The CDR3 here is CASSLGGSGSPSYNEQFF. CDR3 nucleotide sequence: TGTGCCAGCAGCTTAGGGGGTAGCGGCTCTCCCTCCTACAATGAGCAGTTCTTC.

The chain combines TRBV11-3 with TRBJ2-3; D is unresolved. CDR1 is SGHNT, CDR2 YENEEA, per germline. This CDR3 spans 15 amino acids. V was pared by 1 base and J by 0 bases, with 8 bases between. The CDR3: CASSLAWGSTDTQYF. The CDR3 bases are TGTGCCAGCAGCTTAGCGTGGGGTAGCACAGATACGCAGTATTTT.

The rearrangement links TRBV6-6 to TRBJ2-2; the D gene is possibly TRBD1 (7 bases). V was shortened by 6 bases and J by 5 bases, with 16 bases between the two germline ends. CDR1 and CDR2 from the germline V gene are MNHNY and SVGAGI (reference sequence). The CDR3 extends over 15 amino acids. CDR3 residues: CASSPHPGGTGELFF. Here the CDR3 DNA reads TGTGCCAGCAGCCCACATCCAGGGGGGACCGGGGAGCTGTTTTTT.

The V and J genes are TRBV6-5 and TRBJ1-5, with 12 bases fitting TRBD1. Germline loops: CDR1 MNHEY, CDR2 SVGAGI. With V trimmed by 2 bases and J by 5 bases, 1 base remained unmatched. The CDR3 extends over 15 amino acids. The CDR3: CASSYGTGGYQPQHF. CDR3 coding DNA: TGTGCCAGCAGTTACGGGACAGGGGGCTATCAGCCCCAGCATTTT.

This chain links TRBV28 with TRBJ2-7, with D perhaps matching TRBD1 (6 bases). The length of the CDR3 is 15 residues. The germline V and J ends were trimmed by 7 bases and 3 bases, with 19 bases remaining between them. The germline gives CDR1 MDHEN, CDR2 SYDVKM. CDR3: CASTPGHQKHYEQYF. For the CDR3, the DNA is TGTGCCAGCACCCCGGGACATCAGAAACACTACGAGCAGTACTTC.